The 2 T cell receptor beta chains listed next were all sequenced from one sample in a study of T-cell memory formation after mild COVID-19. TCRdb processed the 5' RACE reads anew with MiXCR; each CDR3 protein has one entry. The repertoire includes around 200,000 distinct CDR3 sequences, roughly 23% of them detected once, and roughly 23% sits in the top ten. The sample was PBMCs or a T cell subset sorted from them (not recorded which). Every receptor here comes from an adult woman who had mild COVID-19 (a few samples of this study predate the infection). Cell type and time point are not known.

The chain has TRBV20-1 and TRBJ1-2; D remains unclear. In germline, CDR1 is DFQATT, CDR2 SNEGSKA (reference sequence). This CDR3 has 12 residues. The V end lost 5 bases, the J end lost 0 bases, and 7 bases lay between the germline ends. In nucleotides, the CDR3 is TGCAGTGCTCCCCGGACTAACTATGGCTACACCTTC. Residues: CSAPRTNYGYTF.

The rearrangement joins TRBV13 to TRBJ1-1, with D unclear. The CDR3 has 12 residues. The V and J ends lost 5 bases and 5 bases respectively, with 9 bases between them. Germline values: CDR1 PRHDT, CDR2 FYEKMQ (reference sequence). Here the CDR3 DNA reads TGTGCCAGCAGCCCCTCACGGACTGAAGCTTTCTTT. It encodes CASSPSRTEAFF.